What follows describes a single TCR beta chain. At one of its ends the junction is not consistent with the germline gene, which may arise from a read error. The germline CDR1 and CDR2 sequences are MDHEN and SYDVKM. The CDR3 contains 14 residues. This record belongs to a study of beta chain features in type 1 diabetes. cDNA synthesis used the whole RNA isolate, giving expressed TCRB sequences. Clones were read by immunoSEQ multiplex PCR, and TCRdb kept only the in-frame ones, dropping some. This table holds about 110,000 clones, around 40% found once. The receptor comes from a woman aged 18 to 35 in good health. The sequencing input was stem cell memory CD4+ T cells from blood. The V call is TRBV28, the J call TRBJ2-7; a weak D match, TRBD2 (6 bases). The CDR3 loop is CASREPGPEEREDF. CDR3 nucleotides: TGTGCCAGCAGAGAACCGGGACCGGAAGAAAGGGAGGACTTC.